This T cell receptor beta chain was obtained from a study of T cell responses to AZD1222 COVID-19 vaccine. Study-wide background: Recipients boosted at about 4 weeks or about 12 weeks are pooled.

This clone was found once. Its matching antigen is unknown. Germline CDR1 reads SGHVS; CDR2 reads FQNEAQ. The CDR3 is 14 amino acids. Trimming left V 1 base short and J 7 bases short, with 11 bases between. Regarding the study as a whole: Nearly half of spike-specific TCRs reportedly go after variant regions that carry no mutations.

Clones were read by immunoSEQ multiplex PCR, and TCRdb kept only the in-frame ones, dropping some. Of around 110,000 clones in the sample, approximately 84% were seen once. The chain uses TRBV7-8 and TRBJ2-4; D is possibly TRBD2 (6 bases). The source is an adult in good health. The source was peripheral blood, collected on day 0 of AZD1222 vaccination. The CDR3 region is CASSLGGAGNIQYF. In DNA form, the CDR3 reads TGTGCCAGCAGCTTAGGCGGGGCAGGCAACATTCAGTACTTC. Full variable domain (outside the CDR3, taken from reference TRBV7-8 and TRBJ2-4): GAGVSQSPRYKVAKRGQDVALRCDPISGHVSLFWYQQALGQGPEFLTYFQNEAQLDKSGLPSDRFFAERPEGSVSTLKIQRTQQEDSAVYLCASSLGGAGNIQYFGAGTRLSVL.